Detailed here is one TCR beta chain. The data stem from a study of blood T cell repertoires in COVID-19. Study-level information: COVID-19 samples from acute and convalescent phases originated in the United States, Italy and Spain.

The V end was cut by 5 bases, the J end by 4 bases, with 14 bases between. Germline V gives CDR1 MDHEN, CDR2 SYDVKM. The CDR3 consists of 15 residues. The authors' processing: Scientists estimated how many nucleated cells there were by amplifying reference gene primers. The method was immunoSEQ multiplex PCR; TCRdb's version includes in-frame clones alone and lacks a portion of them. D and trimming come from the DNA, and the V and J calls and clone size come from that table. The sample holds fewer than 250,000 clones, about 83% seen once. The chain joins TRBV28 to TRBJ1-4, with D hard to call. This clonotype originated in a human donor in a cohort sampled during active COVID-19. The sequencing input was peripheral blood. CDR3 nucleotide sequence: TGTGCCAGCAGTCTTTCGCAGCCGGGTAATGAAAAACTGTTTTTT. This encodes CASSLSQPGNEKLFF. Complete variable domain (other parts from reference TRBV28 and TRBJ1-4): DVKVTQSSRYLVKRTGEKVFLECVQDMDHENMFWYRQDPGLGLRLIYFSYDVKMKEKGDIPEGYSVSREKKERFSLILESASTNQTSMYLCASSLSQPGNEKLFFGSGTQLSVL.